The 24 T cell receptor beta chains given below trace back to one sample, sequenced in a study of blood T cell repertoires in COVID-19. The repertoire was sequenced with immunoSEQ multiplex PCR; TCRdb's copy has only in-frame clones and lacks some. The sample includes more than 60,000 clones, 90% of them seen just once. Input material: peripheral blood. The receptor set was obtained from a woman over 75 with active or convalescent COVID-19.

This clone was seen once. The chain uses TRBV5-6 and TRBJ1-3, with a weak D call TRBD1 (5 bases). V lost 0 bases to trimming and J lost 4 bases, with 5 bases between them. The CDR3 covers 13 residues. From germline, CDR1 is SGHDT and CDR2 YYEEEE. CDR3 sequence (DNA): TGTGCCAGCAGCTTGGGACAGGGAAACACCATATATTTT. It is translated as CASSLGQGNTIYF.

V usage is TRBV5-6 and J usage is TRBJ2-1; 15 nucleotides agree with TRBD2. The V gene's germline CDR1 is SGHDT and CDR2 YYEEEE. V gave up 2 bases and J gave up 4 bases; unmatched junction bases: 7. The CDR3 has 18 amino acids. In nucleotides, the CDR3 is TGTGCCAGCAGCTTTCCCGGGACTAGCGGGGGGCATTACAATGAGCAGTTCTTC. Protein sequence: CASSFPGTSGGHYNEQFF.

This chain uses TRBV24-1 with TRBJ1-6; 10 bases fit TRBD1. Germline CDR1 KGHDR, CDR2 SFDVKD. The V and J ends lost 4 bases and 10 bases, in that order; junction bases with no gene match: 12. The CDR3 is made up of 17 amino acids. Here the CDR3 DNA reads TGTGCCACCAGTGACTCCCTCCGACAGGGGGCAGGGTCACCCCTCCACTTT. Its protein is CATSDSLRQGAGSPLHF.

J is TRBJ2-1 and V is TRBV6-5, with D perhaps TRBD1 (6 bases). This CDR3 has 15 amino acids. V gave up 5 bases and J gave up 9 bases, with 20 bases separating them. Per the germline V gene, CDR1 is MNHEY and CDR2 is SVGAGI. The CDR3 spells CASSRALTGYGEQFF. Here the CDR3 DNA reads TGTGCCAGCAGTAGGGCGCTGACAGGTTACGGTGAGCAGTTCTTC.

J is TRBJ2-7 and V is TRBV9; tentatively, D is TRBD2 (6 bases). V lost 1 base to trimming and J lost 0 bases, with 11 bases between them. The V gene's germline CDR1 is SGDLS and CDR2 YYNGEE. The CDR3 has 15 amino acids. CDR3 bases: TGTGCCAGCAGCGTAACCGGGGGTAGCTCCTACGAGCAGTACTTC. This encodes CASSVTGGSSYEQYF. Based on the CDR3 plus reference TRBV9 and TRBJ2-7, the full variable domain is DSGVTQTPKHLITATGQRVTLRCSPRSGDLSVYWYQQSLDQGLQFLIQYYNGEERAKGNILERFSAQQFPDLHSELNLSSLELGDSALYFCASSVTGGSSYEQYFGPGTRLTVT.

The chain carries TRBV12-5 and TRBJ2-5, with 9 bases lining up with TRBD1. This CDR3 spans 18 amino acids. V was clipped by 7 bases and J by 0 bases; unmatched bases: 15. Germline lookup yields CDR1 LGHNT and CDR2 FRNRAP. As DNA, the CDR3 is TGTGCTAGTGCTGGGGGCTTTCGGGACAGGGATTACCAAGAGACCCAGTACTTC. Residues: CASAGGFRDRDYQETQYF. Supplemented by reference TRBV12-5 and TRBJ2-5, the full variable domain reads DARVTQTPRHKVTEMGQEVTMRCQPILGHNTVFWYRQTMMQGLELLAYFRNRAPLDDSGMPKDRFSAEMPDATLATLKIQPSEPRDSAVYFCASAGGFRDRDYQETQYFGPGTRLLVL.

The genes are TRBV29-1 and TRBJ2-3; TRBD2 might be the D (6 bases). The CDR3 extends over 13 amino acids. Trimming took 4 bases from V and 2 from J, leaving 10 bases between them. The germline gives CDR1 SQVTM, CDR2 ANQGSEA. CDR3 DNA: TGCAGCGTTGGGGGGGAAACCACAGATACGCAGTATTTT. Translated, it gives CSVGGETTDTQYF.

J is TRBJ2-3 and V is TRBV10-3, with D possibly TRBD2 on 5 matching bases. Germline lookup yields CDR1 ENHRY and CDR2 SYGVKD. The ends were cut back, 6 bases at V and 1 base at J, with 11 bases in the middle. This CDR3 region has 14 residues. CDR3 nucleotides: TGTGCCATCAGGACGGATAGCGGCACAGATACGCAGTATTTT. Protein product: CAIRTDSGTDTQYF.

The V and J genes are TRBV6-5 and TRBJ2-7; possible D gene TRBD1, 5 bases. The CDR3 runs to 12 residues. CDR1 is MNHEY, CDR2 SVGAGI, per germline. V was shortened by 7 bases and J by 5 bases, with 12 bases between the two germline ends. The DNA for the CDR3 is TGTGCCAGCACCGGACAACGGAACGAGCAGTACTTC. This translates into CASTGQRNEQYF.

This sequence joins TRBV29-1 and TRBJ1-5, with TRBD1 as a possible D gene (6 bases). V was clipped by 6 bases and J by 5 bases, with 11 bases between them. The CDR3 extends over 12 amino acids. Per germline, CDR1 SQVTM and CDR2 ANQGSEA. The CDR3 DNA reads TGCAGCGTGGGGGGGGCATATCAGCCCCAGCATTTT. Residues: CSVGGAYQPQHF.

The genes are TRBV25-1 and TRBJ1-1, with TRBD1 as a possible D gene (5 bases). The V and J ends lost 5 bases and 6 bases respectively, with 16 bases between them. The CDR3 has 14 amino acids. CDR1 is MGHDK, CDR2 SYGVNS, per germline. CDR3 in amino acids: CASSSAGRGAEAFF. CDR3 coding DNA: TGTGCCAGCAGTTCAGCAGGGAGGGGCGCTGAAGCTTTCTTT.

V gene TRBV30 combines with J gene TRBJ2-1; TRBD2 matches 14 bases. V trimming: 8 bases; J trimming: 4 bases; junction bases outside the gene matches: 4. CDR3 size: 14 residues. Germline V gene data show CDR1 as GTSNPN and CDR2 as SVGIG (reference sequence). CDR3 amino acids: CARGLAGGYNEQFF. DNA for the CDR3: TGTGCCCGAGGACTAGCGGGGGGATACAATGAGCAGTTCTTC.

The chain combines TRBV28 with TRBJ1-2; 8 positions match TRBD1. V shed 8 bases and J 8 bases; nucleotides not matched to a gene: 10. The CDR3 contains 13 residues. In germline, CDR1 is MDHEN, CDR2 SYDVKM. CDR3 nucleotides: TGTGCCAGCTATAAGGGGACAGGATGGGGCTACACCTTC. Translation gives CASYKGTGWGYTF.

V usage is TRBV4-2 and J usage is TRBJ2-7, with D hard to call. Per germline, CDR1 LGHNA and CDR2 YNFKEQ. The V end lost 1 base, the J end lost 0 bases, and 10 bases lay between the germline ends. This CDR3 region has 15 residues. The DNA of the CDR3 is TGTGCCAGCAGCCAAGCTCAGGCTCCCTCCTACGAGCAGTACTTC. This translates into CASSQAQAPSYEQYF.

The chain carries TRBV28 and TRBJ1-2; TRBD1 might be the D (5 bases). Per the germline V gene, CDR1 is MDHEN and CDR2 is SYDVKM. Trimming left V 9 bases short and J 4 bases short, with 18 bases between. This CDR3 spans 14 amino acids. DNA of the CDR3: TGTGCCAGTTCCCGGGGGGGTTTTACCTATGGCTACACCTTC. The encoded protein is CASSRGGFTYGYTF.

The chain joins TRBV7-2 to TRBJ1-5; D is unresolved. CDR1 SGHTA and CDR2 FQGNSA come from the germline V gene. Trimming left V 5 bases short and J 6 bases short, with 11 bases between. The CDR3 covers 13 residues. CDR3 nucleotide sequence: TGTGCCAGCAGCGCGGGCATGGGTCAGCCCCAGCATTTT. Its translation: CASSAGMGQPQHF.

V is TRBV4-1 and J is TRBJ2-7; D might be TRBD2 (5 bases). Trimming removed 6 bases from V and 2 bases from J, with 17 bases in between. Germline V lookup: CDR1 MGHRA, CDR2 YSYEKL. The length of the CDR3 is 15 residues. CDR3 DNA sequence: TGCGCCAGCAGAGGGATATCGTCCGGGACCTACGAGCAGTACTTC. This translates into CASRGISSGTYEQYF.

The rearrangement joins TRBV7-2 to TRBJ2-7, with 7 bases lining up with TRBD1. Trimming cost V 5 bases and J 7 bases; bases outside gene matches: 8. CDR1 and CDR2 from the germline V gene are SGHTA and FQGNSA. The CDR3 is 13 amino acids. Here the CDR3 DNA reads TGTGCCAGCAGCCCACAGGGGCCAAGGGAGCAGTACTTC. Protein sequence: CASSPQGPREQYF.

The chain joins TRBV27 to TRBJ2-1; possibly TRBD2 for D (6 bases). V was cut by 6 bases and J by 4 bases, with 16 bases left in between. Germline V CDR1 and CDR2: MNHEY, SMNVEV (reference sequence). This CDR3 is 15 amino acids long. The CDR3 loop reads CASRTLGGDYNEQFF. In DNA, the CDR3 is TGTGCCAGCAGGACCCTTGGCGGGGATTACAATGAGCAGTTCTTC.

The gene calls are TRBV6-4 and TRBJ1-6; the D gene is possibly TRBD1 (6 bases). Germline V gene data show CDR1 as MRHNA and CDR2 as SNTAGT. The V end was cut by 0 bases, the J end by 9 bases, with 6 bases between. The CDR3 covers 13 residues. The CDR3 here is CASSDSRGSPLHF. The CDR3 bases are TGTGCCAGCAGTGACTCCAGGGGTTCACCCCTCCACTTT.

CDR3 residues: CASSLGLPSTDTQYF. For the CDR3, the DNA is TGCGCCAGCAGCTTGGGGCTGCCTAGCACAGATACGCAGTATTTT. The V gene is TRBV5-1, the J gene TRBJ2-3; D is unclear. CDR3 length equals 15 residues. With 0 bases removed from V and 0 bases from J, the gap between germline ends came to 8 bases. Germline-derived CDR1 and CDR2 are SGHRS and YFSETQ. Combining the CDR3 with reference TRBV5-1 and TRBJ2-3 gives the whole variable domain KAGVTQTPRYLIKTRGQQVTLSCSPISGHRSVSWYQQTPGQGLQFLFEYFSETQRNKGNFPGRFSGRQFSNSRSEMNVSTLELGDSALYLCASSLGLPSTDTQYFGPGTRLTVL.

This sequence joins TRBV20-1 and TRBJ2-1; no reliable D call. This CDR3 has 14 residues. V lost 3 bases and J 7 bases, leaving 16 bases between the germline ends. Germline V gene data show CDR1 as DFQATT and CDR2 as SNEGSKA (reference sequence). The CDR3: CSASSYQRRNEQFF. CDR3 bases: TGCAGTGCTAGTTCGTACCAGCGACGGAATGAGCAGTTCTTC.

This rearrangement joins TRBV6-4 to TRBJ2-7; 12 positions match TRBD1. V was pared by 8 bases and J by 7 bases, with 15 bases of the junction left unmatched. This CDR3 has 16 residues. Germline assignment: CDR1 MRHNA and CDR2 SNTAGT. This CDR3 reads CASCRYPGQGAWEQYF. The CDR3 region has the DNA TGTGCCAGCTGCCGATATCCGGGACAGGGGGCATGGGAGCAGTACTTC.

The chain links TRBV7-2 to TRBJ2-7, with 10 positions matching TRBD2. V lost 5 bases and J lost 1; bases outside the gene matches: 8. The CDR3 is 16 amino acids. CDR1 and CDR2 from the germline V gene are SGHTA and FQGNSA. The CDR3 DNA sequence: TGTGCCAGCAGCCAGACGGCTAGCGGGGGTTCCTACGAGCAGTACTTC. It encodes CASSQTASGGSYEQYF.